Included here is one T cell receptor beta chain sequence, with context. The data were taken from a study of technical replicates of blood from several donors. The germline gives CDR1 WSHSY, CDR2 SAAADI. CDR3 length: 17 amino acids. V lost 5 bases and J lost 0; bases outside the gene matches: 9. The data were produced by immunoSEQ multiplex PCR, yet TCRdb's version contains in-frame clones alone and is incomplete. Among 98,000 or so clones listed, approximately 94% were seen once. The chain has TRBV10-2 and TRBJ2-3, with 9 bases matching TRBD2. Sequencing was performed on T cells isolated from PBMCs. This clonotype was sampled from a human donor in good health. In nucleotides, the CDR3 is TGCGCCAGCAGTTGGGAGACTAGCGGAAAAAGCACAGATACGCAGTATTTT. This encodes CASSWETSGKSTDTQYF.